The clone carrying this T cell receptor beta chain was observed many times. Indicated time point: longitudinal time-point 1 (baseline). The CDR3 totals 11 residues. The germline V gene encodes CDR1 MGHDK and CDR2 SYGVNS. The V end lost 2 bases, the J end lost 8 bases, and 4 bases lay between the germline ends. TCRdb redid the calling of the 5' RACE reads with MiXCR, one entry per CDR3 protein. The sample carries tens of thousands of distinct CDR3 sequences, around 13% recorded once. This entry comes from a study of neurological immune-mediated disorders. The rearrangement links TRBV25-1 to TRBJ2-1, with D uncertain. The sample comprised PBMCs. This clonotype was obtained from a female donor with HTLV-1-associated myelopathy (HAM/TSP). CDR3 DNA: TGTGCCAGCAGTGAACTTGATGAGCAGTTCTTC. This gives the protein CASSELDEQFF.